This T cell receptor beta chain was captured in a study of T cells after yellow fever vaccination. Study summary: Each low-cell-number fraction was prepared by means of SMART-Seq v4 Ultra Low Input.

This clonotype was seen more than once but under ten times. Its target is not known. TCRdb re-called the 5' RACE reads with MiXCR, one entry per CDR3 protein. The sample carries around 310,000 distinct CDR3 sequences, 8.7% recorded once. Whole-study results and caveats: Post-booster reappearance was seen for most primary-vaccination clones (just over 95% CD4, about 90% CD8). The secondary response showed a weaker magnitude and a faster peak, day 5 versus 15.

The CDR3 sequence is 15 residues long. V lost 4 bases and J lost 2, with 11 bases in between. The source is a man aged 18 to 30 who received the YFV17D yellow fever vaccine. The rearrangement joins TRBV12-3 or TRBV12-4 to TRBJ1-4, with D possibly matching TRBD1 (6 bases). This material consisted of PBMCs, taken on the day of the first yellow fever vaccination. The DNA for the CDR3 is TGTGCCAGCAGTTGGACAGTAACCACTAATGAAAAACTGTTTTTT. Encoded protein: CASSWTVTTNEKLFF.